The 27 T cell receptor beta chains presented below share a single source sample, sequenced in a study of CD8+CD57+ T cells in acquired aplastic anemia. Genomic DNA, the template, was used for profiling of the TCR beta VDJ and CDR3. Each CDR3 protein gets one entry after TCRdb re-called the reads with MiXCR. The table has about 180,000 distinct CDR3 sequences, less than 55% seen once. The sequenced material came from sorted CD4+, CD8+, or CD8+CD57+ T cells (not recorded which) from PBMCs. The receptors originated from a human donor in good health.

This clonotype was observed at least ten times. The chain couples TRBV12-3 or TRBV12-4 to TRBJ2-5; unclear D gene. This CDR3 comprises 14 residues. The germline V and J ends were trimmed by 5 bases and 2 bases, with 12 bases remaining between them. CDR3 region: CASSPPVSQETQYF. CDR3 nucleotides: TGTGCCAGCAGTCCCCCCGTTTCTCAAGAGACCCAGTACTTC.

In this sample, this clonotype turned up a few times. The CDR3 DNA reads as TGTGCCAGCAGAACAGGGAGCGCTTCACCCCTCCACTTT. Translating it yields CASRTGSASPLHF. The gene calls are TRBV7-8 and TRBJ1-6; tentative D call: TRBD1 (6 bases). The CDR3 is 13 amino acids. The V end was cut by 6 bases, the J end by 9 bases, with 12 bases between. Germline CDR1 and CDR2: SGHVS and FQNEAQ. Full variable domain (missing parts from reference TRBV7-8 and TRBJ1-6): GAGVSQSPRYKVAKRGQDVALRCDPISGHVSLFWYQQALGQGPEFLTYFQNEAQLDKSGLPSDRFFAERPEGSVSTLKIQRTQQEDSAVYLCASRTGSASPLHFGNGTRLTVT.

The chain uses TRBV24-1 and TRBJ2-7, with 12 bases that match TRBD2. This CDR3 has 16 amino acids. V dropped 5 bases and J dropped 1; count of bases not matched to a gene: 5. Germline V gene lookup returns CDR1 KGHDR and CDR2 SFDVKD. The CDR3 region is CATSGGTSGYSYEQYF. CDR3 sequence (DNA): TGTGCCACCAGTGGGGGGACTAGCGGGTATTCCTACGAGCAGTACTTC.

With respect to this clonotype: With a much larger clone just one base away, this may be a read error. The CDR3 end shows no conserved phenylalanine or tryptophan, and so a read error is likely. CDR3 sequence: CASSLLGQPNQPQHL. CDR3 DNA sequence: TGCGCCAGCAGCTTGTTGGGACAGCCAAATCAGCCCCAGCATCTT. The chain couples TRBV5-1 to TRBJ1-5; TRBD1 agrees at 7 bases. This CDR3 has 15 amino acids. Germline CDR1 SGHRS, CDR2 YFSETQ. Germline trimming cut 1 base from V and 4 bases from J; bases unmatched to any gene: 5.

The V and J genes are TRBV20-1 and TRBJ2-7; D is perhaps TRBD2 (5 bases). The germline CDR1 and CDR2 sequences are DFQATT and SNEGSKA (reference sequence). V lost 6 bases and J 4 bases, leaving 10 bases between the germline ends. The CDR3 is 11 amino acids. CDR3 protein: CSASEVYEQYF. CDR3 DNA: TGCAGTGCCTCGGAGGTGTACGAGCAGTACTTC.

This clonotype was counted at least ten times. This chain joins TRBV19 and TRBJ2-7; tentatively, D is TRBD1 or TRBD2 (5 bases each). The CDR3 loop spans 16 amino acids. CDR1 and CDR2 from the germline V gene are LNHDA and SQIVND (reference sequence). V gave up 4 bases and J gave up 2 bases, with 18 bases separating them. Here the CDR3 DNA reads TGTGCCAGTAGTAGGACCGGGGCAAGAGGGACCTACGAGCAGTACTTC. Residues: CASSRTGARGTYEQYF.

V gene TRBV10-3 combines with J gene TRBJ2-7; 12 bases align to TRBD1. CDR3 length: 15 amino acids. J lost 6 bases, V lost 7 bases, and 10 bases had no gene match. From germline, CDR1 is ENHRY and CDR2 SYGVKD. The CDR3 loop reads CAIKGTGGTQVEQYF. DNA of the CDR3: TGTGCCATCAAGGGGACAGGGGGCACCCAAGTCGAGCAGTACTTC.

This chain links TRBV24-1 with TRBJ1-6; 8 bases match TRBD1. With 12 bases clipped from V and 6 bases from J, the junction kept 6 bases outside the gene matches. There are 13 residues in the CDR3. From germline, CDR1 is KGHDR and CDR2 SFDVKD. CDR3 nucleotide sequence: TGTGCCGTAAGACAGGGGATTAATTCACCCCTCCACTTT. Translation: CAVRQGINSPLHF.

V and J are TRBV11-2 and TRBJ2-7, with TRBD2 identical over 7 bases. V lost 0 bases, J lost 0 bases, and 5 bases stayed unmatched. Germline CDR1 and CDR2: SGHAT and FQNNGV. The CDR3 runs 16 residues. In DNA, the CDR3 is TGTGCCAGCAGCTTAGAGCGGGGGAAAGCCTCCTACGAGCAGTACTTC. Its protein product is CASSLERGKASYEQYF.

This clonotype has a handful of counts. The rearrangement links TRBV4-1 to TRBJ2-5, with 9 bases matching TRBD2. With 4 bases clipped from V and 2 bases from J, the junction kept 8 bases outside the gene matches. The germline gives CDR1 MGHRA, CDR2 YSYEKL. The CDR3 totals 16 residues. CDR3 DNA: TGCGCCAGCAGCCGAAGTAGCGGGAGTAAGCAAGAGACCCAGTACTTC. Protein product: CASSRSSGSKQETQYF.

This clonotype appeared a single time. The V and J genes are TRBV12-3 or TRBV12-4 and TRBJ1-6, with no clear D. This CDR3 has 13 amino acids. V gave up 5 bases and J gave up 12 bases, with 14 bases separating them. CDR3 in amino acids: CASSLTTDQPLHF. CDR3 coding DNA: TGTGCCAGCAGTCTGACTACAGATCAACCCCTCCACTTT.

Here the CDR3 DNA reads TGCGCCAGCAGCTTACCAGACAGGGTTGACTATGGCTACACCTTC. Translating it yields CASSLPDRVDYGYTF. The chain carries TRBV5-1 and TRBJ1-2, with 7 bases lining up with TRBD1. The CDR3 consists of 15 residues. The germline gives CDR1 SGHRS, CDR2 YFSETQ. The junction had 7 bases not matched to a gene; V was cut back by 2 bases and J by 3 bases.

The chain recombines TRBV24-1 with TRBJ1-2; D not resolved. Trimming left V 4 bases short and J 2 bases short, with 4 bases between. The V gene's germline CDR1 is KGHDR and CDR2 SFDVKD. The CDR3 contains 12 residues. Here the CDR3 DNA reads TGTGCCACCAGTGAACAGAACTATGGCTACACCTTC. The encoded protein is CATSEQNYGYTF.

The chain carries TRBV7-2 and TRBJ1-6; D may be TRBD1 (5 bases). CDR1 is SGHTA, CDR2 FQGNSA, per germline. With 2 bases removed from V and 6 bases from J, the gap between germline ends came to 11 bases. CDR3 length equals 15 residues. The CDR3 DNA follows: TGTGCCAGCAGCTTACAGGGAGACTTTAATTCACCCCTCCACTTT. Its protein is CASSLQGDFNSPLHF.

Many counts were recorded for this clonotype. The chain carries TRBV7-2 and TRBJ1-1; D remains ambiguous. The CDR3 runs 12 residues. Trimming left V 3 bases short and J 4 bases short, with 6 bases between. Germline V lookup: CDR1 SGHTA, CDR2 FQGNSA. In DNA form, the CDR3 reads TGTGCCAGCAGCTTGTTTGTCACTGAAGCTTTCTTT. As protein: CASSLFVTEAFF.

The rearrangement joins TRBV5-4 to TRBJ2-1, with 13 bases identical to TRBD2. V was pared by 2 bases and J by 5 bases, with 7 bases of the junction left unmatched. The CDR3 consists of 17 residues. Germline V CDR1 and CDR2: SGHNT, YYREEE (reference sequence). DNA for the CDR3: TGTGCCAGCAGCTTTGGACTAGCGGGAGCTTCCGACAATGAGCAGTTCTTC. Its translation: CASSFGLAGASDNEQFF.

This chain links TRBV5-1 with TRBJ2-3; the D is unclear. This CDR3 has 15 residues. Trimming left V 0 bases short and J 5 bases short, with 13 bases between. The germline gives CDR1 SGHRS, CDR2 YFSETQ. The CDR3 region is CASSLVGQAEDTQYF. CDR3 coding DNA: TGCGCCAGCAGCTTGGTAGGGCAGGCCGAAGATACGCAGTATTTT.

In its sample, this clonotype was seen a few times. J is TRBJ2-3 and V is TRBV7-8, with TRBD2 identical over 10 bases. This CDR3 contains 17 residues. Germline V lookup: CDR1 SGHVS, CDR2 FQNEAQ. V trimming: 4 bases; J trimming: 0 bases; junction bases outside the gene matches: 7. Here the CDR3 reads CASSWGLAGGSTDTQYF. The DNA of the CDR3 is TGTGCCAGCAGCTGGGGGTTAGCGGGGGGCAGCACAGATACGCAGTATTTT. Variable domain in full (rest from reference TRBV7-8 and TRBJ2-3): GAGVSQSPRYKVAKRGQDVALRCDPISGHVSLFWYQQALGQGPEFLTYFQNEAQLDKSGLPSDRFFAERPEGSVSTLKIQRTQQEDSAVYLCASSWGLAGGSTDTQYFGPGTRLTVL.

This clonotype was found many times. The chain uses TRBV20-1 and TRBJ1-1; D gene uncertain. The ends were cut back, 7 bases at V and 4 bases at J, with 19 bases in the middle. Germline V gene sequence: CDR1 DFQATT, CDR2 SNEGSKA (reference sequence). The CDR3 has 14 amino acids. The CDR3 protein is CSVVPPNKGTEAFF. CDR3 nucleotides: TGCAGTGTAGTCCCCCCTAATAAGGGCACTGAAGCTTTCTTT.

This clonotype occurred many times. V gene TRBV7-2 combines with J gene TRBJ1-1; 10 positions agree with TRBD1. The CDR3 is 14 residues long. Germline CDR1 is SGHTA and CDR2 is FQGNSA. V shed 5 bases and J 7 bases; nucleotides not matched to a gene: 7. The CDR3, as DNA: TGTGCCAGCAGCCAGTGGACAGGGGGATTTGAAGCTTTCTTT. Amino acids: CASSQWTGGFEAFF.

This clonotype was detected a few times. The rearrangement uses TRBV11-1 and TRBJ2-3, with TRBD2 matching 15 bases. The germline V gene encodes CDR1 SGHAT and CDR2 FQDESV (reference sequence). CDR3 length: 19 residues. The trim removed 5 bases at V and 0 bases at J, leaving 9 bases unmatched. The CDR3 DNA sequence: TGTGCCAGCAGCCCGGGACTAGCGGGAGGACCGACTAGCACAGATACGCAGTATTTT. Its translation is CASSPGLAGGPTSTDTQYF.

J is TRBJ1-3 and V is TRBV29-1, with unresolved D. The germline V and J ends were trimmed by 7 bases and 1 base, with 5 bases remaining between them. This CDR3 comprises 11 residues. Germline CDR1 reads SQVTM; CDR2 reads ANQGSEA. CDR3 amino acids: CSGKSGNTIYF. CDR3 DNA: TGCAGCGGAAAGTCTGGAAACACCATATATTTT.

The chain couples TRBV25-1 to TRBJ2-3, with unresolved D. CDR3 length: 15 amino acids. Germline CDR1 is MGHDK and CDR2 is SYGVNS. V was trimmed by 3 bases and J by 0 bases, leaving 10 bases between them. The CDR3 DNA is TGTGCCAGCAGTGATCCCGTCAGAAGCACAGATACGCAGTATTTT. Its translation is CASSDPVRSTDTQYF.

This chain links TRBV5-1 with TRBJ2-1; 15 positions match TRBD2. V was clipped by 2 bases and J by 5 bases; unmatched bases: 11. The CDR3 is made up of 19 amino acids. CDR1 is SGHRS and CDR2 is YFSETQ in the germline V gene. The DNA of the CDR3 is TGCGCCAGCAGCTTAGTCCCGGGACTAGCGGGAGGAATCGACAATGAGCAGTTCTTC. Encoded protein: CASSLVPGLAGGIDNEQFF.

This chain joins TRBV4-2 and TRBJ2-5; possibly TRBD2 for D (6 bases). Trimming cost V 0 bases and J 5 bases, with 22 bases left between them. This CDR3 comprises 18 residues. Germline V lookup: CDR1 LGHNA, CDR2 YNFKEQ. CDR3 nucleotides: TGTGCCAGCAGCCAAGATGGGATCGGGGGTGGTGCAGTGGAGACCCAGTACTTC. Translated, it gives CASSQDGIGGGAVETQYF.

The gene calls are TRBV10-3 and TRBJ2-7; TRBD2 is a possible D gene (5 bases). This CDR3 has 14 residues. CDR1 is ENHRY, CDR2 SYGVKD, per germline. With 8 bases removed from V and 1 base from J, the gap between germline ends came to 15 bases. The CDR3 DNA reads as TGTGCCATCTCCAGAGCGGCATCTTCCTACGAGCAGTACTTC. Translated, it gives CAISRAASSYEQYF.

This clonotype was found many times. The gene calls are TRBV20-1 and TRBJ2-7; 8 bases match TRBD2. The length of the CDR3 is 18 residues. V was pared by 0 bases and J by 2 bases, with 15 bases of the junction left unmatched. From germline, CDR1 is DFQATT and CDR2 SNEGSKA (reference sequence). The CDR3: CSARDFKRAGVETYEQYF. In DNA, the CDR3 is TGCAGTGCTAGAGATTTTAAGAGAGCGGGAGTAGAAACCTACGAGCAGTACTTC.